Below are 8 T cell receptor beta chains sequenced from a single sample in a study of T-cell memory formation after mild COVID-19. TCRdb reanalysed the 5' RACE reads using MiXCR and keeps one entry per CDR3 protein. The sample has about 210,000 distinct CDR3 sequences, over 9.5% seen once. Sequencing used PBMCs or a T cell subset sorted from them (not recorded which). These receptors originate from a man younger than 35 who had mild COVID-19 (a few samples of this study predate the infection). Cell type and time point are not known.

The V and J genes are TRBV7-3 and TRBJ2-2; no clear D. CDR1 is SGHTA, CDR2 FQGTGA, per germline. Trimming pared 2 bases from V and 7 bases from J, leaving 5 bases between. The CDR3 sequence is 12 residues long. CDR3 sequence reads: CASSLSGGELFF. DNA for the CDR3: TGTGCCAGCAGCTTATCCGGCGGGGAGCTGTTTTTT.

The V gene is TRBV9, the J gene TRBJ2-5; D gene uncertain. The CDR3 covers 13 residues. CDR1 is SGDLS and CDR2 is YYNGEE in the germline V gene. Trimming took off 0 bases at V and 7 bases at J, with 10 bases between the two ends. CDR3 loop: CASSVVTESTQYF. CDR3 coding DNA: TGTGCCAGCAGCGTAGTGACGGAATCGACCCAGTACTTC.

This clonotype occurred a few times. CDR3 in DNA: TGCGCCAGCAGTAATAGGATTACAGGGGGCTCTTCACCCCTCCACTTT. This gives the protein CASSNRITGGSSPLHF. V usage is TRBV10-2 and J usage is TRBJ1-6; 9 nucleotides match TRBD1. Germline CDR1 is WSHSY and CDR2 is SAAADI. Unmatched junction bases numbered 11, after V lost 5 bases and J lost 9 bases. This CDR3 has 16 amino acids.

This clonotype appeared a few times. The CDR3, as DNA: TGTGCCAGCAGCGTAGATATTCCGAATAATTCACCCCTCCACTTT. Translating it yields CASSVDIPNNSPLHF. The chain recombines TRBV9 with TRBJ1-6; D gene uncertain. CDR3 size: 15 residues. V lost 0 bases and J lost 5, with 9 bases in between. Germline V lookup: CDR1 SGDLS, CDR2 YYNGEE. The complete variable domain, with remaining parts taken from reference TRBV9 and TRBJ1-6, reads DSGVTQTPKHLITATGQRVTLRCSPRSGDLSVYWYQQSLDQGLQFLIQYYNGEERAKGNILERFSAQQFPDLHSELNLSSLELGDSALYFCASSVDIPNNSPLHFGNGTRLTVT.

V is TRBV5-1 and J is TRBJ2-1; D is unresolved. This CDR3 has 16 residues. V gave up 0 bases and J gave up 0 bases, with 10 bases separating them. The V gene's germline CDR1 is SGHRS and CDR2 YFSETQ. This CDR3 reads CASSLGTSPSYNEQFF. CDR3 nucleotide sequence: TGCGCCAGCAGCTTGGGGACGTCACCCTCCTACAATGAGCAGTTCTTC.

This clonotype was picked up many times. CDR3 sequence (DNA): TGTGCCAGCAGCTTCAGACAGGGAAGAGAGACCCAGTACTTC. Translating gives CASSFRQGRETQYF. The genes are TRBV7-8 and TRBJ2-5; 7 nucleotides align to TRBD1. The CDR3 covers 14 residues. Germline CDR1 and CDR2: SGHVS and FQNEAQ. V trimming: 3 bases; J trimming: 4 bases; junction bases outside the gene matches: 5.

This clonotype appeared a few times. This sequence joins TRBV28 and TRBJ2-3, with 7 bases identical to TRBD1. With 8 bases clipped from V and 1 base from J, the junction kept 9 bases outside the gene matches. This CDR3 contains 15 residues. Germline CDR1 MDHEN, CDR2 SYDVKM. The CDR3 loop reads CASASIQGRTDTQYF. In DNA form, the CDR3 reads TGTGCCAGCGCGTCAATACAGGGGCGCACAGATACGCAGTATTTT.

This sequence joins TRBV11-2 and TRBJ2-1, with TRBD2 identical over 15 bases. This CDR3 is 19 amino acids long. Losses at the gene ends were 8 bases for V and 0 bases for J; bases not matched to a gene: 11. CDR1 is SGHAT, CDR2 FQNNGV, per germline. CDR3 nucleotides: TGTGCCAGCGAGGGAGCGGGACTAGCGGGGGGAAGCTCCTACAATGAGCAGTTCTTC. This gives the protein CASEGAGLAGGSSYNEQFF.